This T cell receptor (beta chain) derives from a study of T cell responses to AZD1222 COVID-19 vaccine (dated by TCRdb to about 2021). Regarding the study in general: Because spike-specific TCR depth and breadth did not differ between the two schedules, AZD1222 recipients who got a second dose at roughly 4 weeks were pooled with those who got a second dose at roughly 12 weeks. A total of approximately 240 trial participants underwent TCR sequencing, of whom around 210 had received two doses of AZD1222 and some 25 had received two doses of the MenACWY control vaccine. Trial participants were enrolled by age into 18-55, 56-69 and 70-plus year subgroups, with about 150, 27 and 61 TCR-sequenced participants respectively. Paper-wide results and their limitations: Only five or six AZD1222 recipients were SARS-CoV-2 seropositive at baseline, limiting conclusions about previously exposed vaccinees. In the small 56-69-year group, the increase in depth fell short of significance, most likely because of low power. Because no day 14 peak-response samples were available, repertoires were characterized only after the peak T cell response. Reportedly, almost half of the unique spike-specific TCRs recognized epitopes lying outside the regions that are mutated in the B.1.351 and B.1.1.7 variants. After two AZD1222 doses, both the breadth and the depth of spike-specific TCRs were significantly higher than at day 0 and than in MenACWY recipients. The whole spike protein was spanned by vaccine-associated CD4 TCRs, and dominant responses were seen in regions 160-218 and 743-854. Most participants were white British and females outnumbered males, and the authors suggested that clonal diversity may have been underestimated.

The time point label here, explained by the study, means: baseline before first vaccination. The vaccinee samples were drawn from two UK trials, COV001 and COV002, one of which was a single-blind randomized controlled phase 2/3 trial testing AZD1222 (ChAdOx1 nCoV-19) in healthy adults. Trial participant PBMC samples were collected at day 0 and day 28 after the second dose for TCRbeta chain sequencing. The CDR3 regions of human TCRbeta chains were subjected to immunosequencing. Processing in the source paper ran as follows. TCRs in the repertoires were compared against a reference library of SARS-CoV-2-specific TCRs that had been generated with the MIRA antigen-specificity platform. Breadth meant the fraction of unique TCRs that were SARS-CoV-2-associated, whereas depth meant the fraction of total T cells that were SARS-CoV-2-associated. Using the MIRA data, every spike-specific TCR was mapped to the spike region that the TCR reacted to and assigned to either a CD4 or a CD8 class. Log10-transformed breadth and depth values were compared by one-way ANOVA with Sidak's multiple comparisons tests. Sourced from immuneACCESS, this table was stored by TCRdb with only in-frame sequences that have V and J called. A share of the clones is absent; for the studies checked, an unresolved V gene accounts for under half, and the remainder has no known explanation. V, J and clone size derive from that table, while D and trimming were established from the DNA sequence. The sample contains some 140,000 clones, approximately 90% of them found a single time. The ten largest clones represent roughly 3.1% of the sample.

Trimming leaves V shorter by 5 bases and J shorter by 7 bases, with the junction holding 6 bases beyond the gene matches. The CDR3 covers 14 residues, taking in both the cysteine and the phenylalanine. Kept here is only the CDR3 DNA, which spans 42 bases and is read in frame from base 1. Sequences MDHEN (CDR1) and SYDVKM (CDR2) are obtained from the germline V gene. With regard to this clone: Its antigen specificity is not known. Per-base quality was not reported, and no clone a single base away is much larger than it.

This sequence originates from an adult in good health. The receptor chain draws on TRBV28 and TRBJ1-4, with 8 middle bases fitting TRBD1. The sequencing used peripheral blood, collected on day 0 of AZD1222 vaccination. The CDR3 protein sequence reads: CASSTTGGGEKLFF. In nucleotide form, the sequence is TGTGCCAGCAGTACAACAGGGGGTGGTGAAAAACTGTTTTTT.